Included here is one TCR beta chain sequence, with context. The sample is drawn from a study of CD8+ T cells in alopecia areata. The CDR3 covers 14 residues. V dropped 6 bases and J dropped 11 bases, with 20 bases sitting between them. Germline assignment: CDR1 SQVTM and CDR2 ANQGSEA. The treatment denotes: oral pan-JAK inhibitor, 5-10 mg twice daily. Isolated RNA was reverse transcribed into cDNA used as the sequencing template. The table came from immunoSEQ multiplex PCR; TCRdb's copy has only in-frame clones and leaves some out. The repertoire holds around 180,000 clones, with less than 65% as singletons.

This clonotype was sampled from a human donor with alopecia areata. The rearrangement joins TRBV29-1 to TRBJ1-6; D not resolved. The source material was CD4+ T cells sorted from blood, sampled at week 24, from a patient treated with tofacitinib. CDR3 residues: CSVADGGRNTPLHF. The CDR3 region has the DNA TGCAGCGTCGCTGACGGAGGAAGGAATACACCCCTCCACTTT.